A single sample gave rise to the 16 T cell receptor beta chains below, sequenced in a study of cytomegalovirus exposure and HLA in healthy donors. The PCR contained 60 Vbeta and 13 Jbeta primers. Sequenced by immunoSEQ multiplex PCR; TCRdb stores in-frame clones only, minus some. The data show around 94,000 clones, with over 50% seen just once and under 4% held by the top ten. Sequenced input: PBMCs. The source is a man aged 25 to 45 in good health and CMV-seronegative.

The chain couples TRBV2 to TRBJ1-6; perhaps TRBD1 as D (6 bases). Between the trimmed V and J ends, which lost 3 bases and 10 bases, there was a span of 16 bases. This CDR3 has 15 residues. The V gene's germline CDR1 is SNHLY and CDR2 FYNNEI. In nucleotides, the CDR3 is TGTGCCAGCAGTGAGGCGAACAGGGTTGAGTCACCCCTCCACTTT. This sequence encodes CASSEANRVESPLHF.

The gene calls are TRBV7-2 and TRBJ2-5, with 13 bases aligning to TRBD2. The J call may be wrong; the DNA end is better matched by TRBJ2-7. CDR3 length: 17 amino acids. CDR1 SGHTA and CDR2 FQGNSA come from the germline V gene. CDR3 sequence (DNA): TGTGCCAGCAGCTTAGGACTAGCGGGGGGATTTACCTACGAGCAGTACTTC. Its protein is CASSLGLAGGFTYEQYF.

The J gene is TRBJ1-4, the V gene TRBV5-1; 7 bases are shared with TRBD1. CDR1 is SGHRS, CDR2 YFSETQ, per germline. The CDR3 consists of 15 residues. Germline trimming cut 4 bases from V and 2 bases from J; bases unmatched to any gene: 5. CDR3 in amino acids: CASSGQGVTNEKLFF. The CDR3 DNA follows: TGCGCCAGCAGCGGGCAGGGGGTGACTAATGAAAAACTGTTTTTT.

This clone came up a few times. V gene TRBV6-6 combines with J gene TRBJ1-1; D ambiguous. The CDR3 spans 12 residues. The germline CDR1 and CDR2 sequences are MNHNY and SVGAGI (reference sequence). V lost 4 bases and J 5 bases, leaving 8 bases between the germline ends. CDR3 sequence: CASSLLGTEAFF. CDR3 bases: TGTGCCAGCAGTTTACTAGGGACTGAAGCTTTCTTT.

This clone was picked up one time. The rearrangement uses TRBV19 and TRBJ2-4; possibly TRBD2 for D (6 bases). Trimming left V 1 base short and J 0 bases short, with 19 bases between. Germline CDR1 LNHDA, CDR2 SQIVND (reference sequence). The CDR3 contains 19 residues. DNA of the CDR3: TGTGCCAGTAGTATAGGGCTAGCCCGGGGGAGATTAGCCAAAAACATTCAGTACTTC. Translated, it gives CASSIGLARGRLAKNIQYF.

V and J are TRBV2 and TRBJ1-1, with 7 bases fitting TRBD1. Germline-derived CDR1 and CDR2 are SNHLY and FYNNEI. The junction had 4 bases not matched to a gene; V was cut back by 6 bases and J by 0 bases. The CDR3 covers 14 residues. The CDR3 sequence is CASRGDSLNTEAFF. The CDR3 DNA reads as TGTGCCAGCAGGGGGGACAGCCTGAACACTGAAGCTTTCTTT.

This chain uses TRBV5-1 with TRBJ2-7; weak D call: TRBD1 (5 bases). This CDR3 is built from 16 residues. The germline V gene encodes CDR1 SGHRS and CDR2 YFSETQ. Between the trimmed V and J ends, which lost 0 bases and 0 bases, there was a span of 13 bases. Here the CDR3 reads CASSLGGTGDSYEQYF. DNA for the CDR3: TGCGCCAGCAGCTTGGGCGGTACAGGCGACTCCTACGAGCAGTACTTC.

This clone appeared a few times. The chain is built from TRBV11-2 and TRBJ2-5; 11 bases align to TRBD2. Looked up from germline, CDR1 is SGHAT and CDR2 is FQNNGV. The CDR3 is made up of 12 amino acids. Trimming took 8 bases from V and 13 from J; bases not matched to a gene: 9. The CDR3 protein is CASCRTSGPWYF. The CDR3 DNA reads TGTGCCAGCTGCCGGACTAGCGGGCCCTGGTACTTC.

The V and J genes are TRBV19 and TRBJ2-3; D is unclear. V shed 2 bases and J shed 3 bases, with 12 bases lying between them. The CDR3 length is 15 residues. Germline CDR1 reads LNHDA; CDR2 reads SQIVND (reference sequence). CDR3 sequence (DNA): TGTGCCAGTAGTATAACAGCCCGTGGGACAGATACGCAGTATTTT. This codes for CASSITARGTDTQYF.

CDR3 region: CASIYGRQGANVLTF. The CDR3 nucleotides read TGTGCCAGCATCTATGGGAGGCAAGGGGCCAACGTCCTGACTTTC. The chain recombines TRBV2 with TRBJ2-6; D may be TRBD2 (6 bases). This CDR3 region has 15 residues. Germline-derived CDR1 and CDR2 are SNHLY and FYNNEI. The V gene lost 7 bases and the J gene lost 4 bases, with 14 bases spanning the gap.

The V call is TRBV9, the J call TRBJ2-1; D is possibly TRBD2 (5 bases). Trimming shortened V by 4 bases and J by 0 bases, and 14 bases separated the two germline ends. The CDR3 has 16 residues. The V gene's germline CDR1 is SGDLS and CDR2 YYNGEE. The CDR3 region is CASSWSGGSSYNEQFF. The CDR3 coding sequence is TGTGCCAGCAGCTGGAGCGGAGGAAGCTCCTACAATGAGCAGTTCTTC.

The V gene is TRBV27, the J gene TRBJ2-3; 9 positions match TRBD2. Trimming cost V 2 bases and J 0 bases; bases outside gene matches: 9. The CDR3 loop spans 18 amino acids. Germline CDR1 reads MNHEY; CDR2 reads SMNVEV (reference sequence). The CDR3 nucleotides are TGTGCCAGCAGTTTAAAGGCTAGCGGGGATACTAGCACAGATACGCAGTATTTT. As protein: CASSLKASGDTSTDTQYF.

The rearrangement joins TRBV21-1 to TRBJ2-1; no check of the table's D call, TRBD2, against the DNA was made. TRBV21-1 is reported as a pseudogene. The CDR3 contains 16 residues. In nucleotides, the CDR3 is TGTGCCAGCAGCAAAGTGGCTAGCGGGAGGGCCAATGAGCAGTTCTTC. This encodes CASSKVASGRANEQFF.

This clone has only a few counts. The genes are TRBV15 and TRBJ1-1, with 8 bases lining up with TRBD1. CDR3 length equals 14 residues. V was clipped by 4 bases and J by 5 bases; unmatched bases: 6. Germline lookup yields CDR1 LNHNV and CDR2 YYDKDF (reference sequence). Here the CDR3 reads CATSTQTGGTEAFF. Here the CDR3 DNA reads TGTGCCACCAGCACCCAAACAGGGGGGACTGAAGCTTTCTTT.

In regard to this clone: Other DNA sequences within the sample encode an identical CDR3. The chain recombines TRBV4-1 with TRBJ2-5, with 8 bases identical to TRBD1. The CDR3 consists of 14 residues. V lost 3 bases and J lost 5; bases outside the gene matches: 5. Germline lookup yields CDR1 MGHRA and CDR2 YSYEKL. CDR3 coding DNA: TGCGCCAGCAGCCAGGGCAGGGGGCCGGAGACCCAGTACTTC. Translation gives CASSQGRGPETQYF.

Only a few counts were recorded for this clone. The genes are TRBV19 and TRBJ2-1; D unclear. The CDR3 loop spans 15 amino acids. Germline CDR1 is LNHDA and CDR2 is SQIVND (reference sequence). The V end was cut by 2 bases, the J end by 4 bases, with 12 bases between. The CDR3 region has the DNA TGTGCCAGTAGTATACGAGACGAGGCTTACAATGAGCAGTTCTTC. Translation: CASSIRDEAYNEQFF.